Included here is one T cell receptor (beta chain) sequence, with context. Its antigen is as yet unknown. The CDR3 covers 14 residues. Germline trimming cut 7 bases from V and 6 bases from J; bases unmatched to any gene: 4. Reverse transcription of roughly 0.5 to 1 ug RNA used random hexamers. It was immunoSEQ multiplex PCR that amplified TCR beta CDR3 across 54 Vbeta and 13 Jbeta. In TCRdb, the immunoSEQ multiplex PCR reads were re-called with MiXCR into one record per CDR3 protein. Of about 150,000 distinct CDR3 sequences listed, around 96% are singletons. In contrast to the negatively isolated CD8+ and CD4+ T cells, TEMRA cells were FACS-enriched. The sample comes from a study of CD8 T cells in Susac syndrome. General study points: The study recognized that its TCR sequencing and HLA analysis covered a relatively small number of individuals.

The J gene is TRBJ1-6, the V gene TRBV12-3 or TRBV12-4, with TRBD1 identical over 9 bases. This clonotype was sampled from a human donor with Susac syndrome. The source material was CD4+ T cells from PBMCs. The CDR3 DNA reads as TGTGCCAGCACCGGGACAGGGAGTAATTCACCCCTCCACTTT. Encoded protein: CASTGTGSNSPLHF.